This is a list of T cell receptor beta chains from one sample in a study of shared clonotypes between healthy human individuals. Here immunoSEQ multiplex PCR was the method, and the copy in TCRdb shows in-frame clones only, minus some. The repertoire holds about 1 million clones, more than 60% seen once, with about 1.5% in the top ten. The specimen was memory CD4+ T cells sorted from blood. The receptors stem from a man aged 18 to 30 in good health. Both conserved end residues are part of each CDR3. A D gene is named only where the DNA matches it firmly. Not all rows give a size; the values are once, few, many and, for expanded clones, a class.

v_call,d_call,j_call,clone_size,cdr3_aa,cdr3_nt
TRBV30,.,TRBJ1-6,.,CACQTTGADSPLHF,TGTGCCTGCCAGACAACAGGAGCCGATTCACCCCTCCACTTT
TRBV2,.,TRBJ1-3,few,CASSGDSGNTIYF,TGTGCCAGCAGTGGGGACTCTGGAAACACCATATATTTT
TRBV2,.,TRBJ2-3,.,CASSDTGGGTDTQYF,TGTGCCAGCAGTGATACGGGCGGGGGCACAGATACGCAGTATTTT
TRBV11-2,TRBD2,TRBJ2-2,.,CASSPLGSGSGTGELFF,TGTGCCAGCAGCCCCCTGGGGAGCGGGAGTGGGACCGGGGAGCTGTTTTTT
TRBV28,.,TRBJ1-1,.,CASSLSGAGLTEAFF,TGTGCCAGCAGTTTATCCGGAGCCGGTCTCACTGAAGCTTTCTTT
TRBV5-4,.,TRBJ2-7,.,CASSFDRIYEQYF,TGTGCCAGCAGCTTCGACAGAATCTACGAGCAGTACTTC
TRBV19,.,TRBJ1-5,few,CASAAGISNQPQHF,TGTGCCAGCGCCGCCGGGATCAGCAATCAGCCCCAGCATTTT
TRBV7-2,.,TRBJ1-2,.,CASRLNQEVNGYTF,TGTGCCAGCAGGCTGAACCAGGAGGTGAACGGCTACACCTTC
TRBV5-1,.,TRBJ2-7,.,CASSLLGGTYEQYF,TGCGCCAGCAGCTTGTTGGGCGGAACCTACGAGCAGTACTTC
TRBV5-1,.,TRBJ1-3,once,CASSLLPRGTGNTIYF,TGCGCCAGCAGCTTGCTTCCCCGGGGGACTGGAAACACCATATATTTT
TRBV7-9,.,TRBJ2-3,few,CASTIAGFTDTQYF,TGTGCCAGCACCATCGCGGGTTTTACAGATACGCAGTATTTT
TRBV7-9,TRBD2,TRBJ2-2,few,CASSSGGLAGTGELFF,TGTGCCAGCAGTTCAGGCGGACTAGCGGGAACCGGGGAGCTGTTTTTT
TRBV27,.,TRBJ2-3,.,CASPVSTDTQYF,TGTGCCAGCCCAGTTAGCACAGATACGCAGTATTTT
TRBV7-2,.,TRBJ1-5,.,CASSPRVGRSDQPQHF,TGTGCCAGCAGCCCAAGGGTGGGGAGGTCGGATCAGCCCCAGCATTTT
TRBV18,.,TRBJ2-5,.,CASSRGGRLEKTQYF,TGTGCCAGCTCACGAGGGGGGCGACTTGAGAAGACCCAGTACTTC
TRBV6-6,.,TRBJ2-7,.,CASSASGSSYEQYF,TGTGCCAGCAGTGCGTCAGGGAGCTCCTACGAGCAGTACTTC
TRBV5-1,.,TRBJ2-2,.,CASSFRAASTGELFF,TGCGCCAGCAGCTTTAGGGCCGCGAGCACCGGGGAGCTGTTTTTT
TRBV27,TRBD1,TRBJ2-6,.,CASSLDRASSGANVLTF,TGTGCCAGCAGTTTGGACAGGGCTAGCTCTGGGGCCAACGTCCTGACTTTC
TRBV28,TRBD1,TRBJ1-1,.,CASSSLGTGKTEAFF,TGTGCCAGCAGTTCATTGGGGACAGGGAAAACTGAAGCTTTCTTT
TRBV25-1,TRBD2,TRBJ2-3,.,CASSELASGSERNTQYF,TGTGCCAGCAGTGAATTGGCTAGCGGGAGCGAGAGGAATACGCAGTATTTT
TRBV4-2,.,TRBJ2-5,.,CASSPRLGGLQETQYF,TGTGCCAGCAGCCCCCGTCTTGGCGGACTACAAGAGACCCAGTACTTC
TRBV28,TRBD1,TRBJ1-6,.,CASSPGQGFSPLHF,TGTGCCAGCAGTCCTGGACAGGGTTTTTCACCCCTCCACTTT
TRBV7-2,.,TRBJ2-1,.,CASSLFLGDEQFF,TGTGCCAGCAGCTTGTTCCTGGGCGATGAGCAGTTCTTC
TRBV30,TRBD2,TRBJ2-5,.,CAWMGLAGQETQYF,TGTGCCTGGATGGGGCTAGCGGGGCAAGAGACCCAGTACTTC
TRBV25-1,.,TRBJ2-7,once,CASVRSGSSYEQYF,TGTGCCAGCGTCCGAAGCGGTTCCTCCTACGAGCAGTACTTC
TRBV28,TRBD1,TRBJ1-2,.,CASSSGGAGYTF,TGTGCCAGCAGTTCAGGGGGCGCCGGCTACACCTTC
TRBV7-2,.,TRBJ1-6,.,CASSISQGSPLHF,TGTGCCAGCAGCATCAGCCAGGGCTCACCCCTCCACTTT
TRBV30,.,TRBJ1-2,few,CAWGDPYGGYTF,TGTGCCTGGGGGGACCCATACGGCGGCTACACCTTC
TRBV28,TRBD2,TRBJ2-7,.,CASSSPGGEAAYEQYF,TGTGCCAGCAGCTCCCCGGGGGGGGAGGCGGCCTACGAGCAGTACTTC
TRBV5-1,TRBD1,TRBJ2-5,.,CASFRDSKETQYF,TGCGCCAGCTTCCGGGACAGCAAAGAGACCCAGTACTTC
TRBV6-4,.,TRBJ1-5,.,CASSASSLGGQPQHF,TGTGCCAGCAGTGCCTCTAGCCTGGGGGGCCAGCCCCAGCATTTT
TRBV6-1,TRBD1,TRBJ2-5,.,CASSPGGWETQYF,TGTGCCAGCAGCCCAGGGGGCTGGGAGACCCAGTACTTC